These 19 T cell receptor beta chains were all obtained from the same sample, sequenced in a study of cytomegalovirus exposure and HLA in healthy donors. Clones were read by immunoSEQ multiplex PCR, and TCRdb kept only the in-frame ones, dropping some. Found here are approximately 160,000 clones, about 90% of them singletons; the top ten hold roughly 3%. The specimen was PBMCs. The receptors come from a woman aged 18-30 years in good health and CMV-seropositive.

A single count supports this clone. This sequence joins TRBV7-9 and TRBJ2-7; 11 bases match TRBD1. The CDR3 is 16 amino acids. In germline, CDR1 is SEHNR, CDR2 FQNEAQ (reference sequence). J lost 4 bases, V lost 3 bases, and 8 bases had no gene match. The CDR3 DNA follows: TGTGCCAGCAGCTTTCTGCCCGGGACAGGGGGTTACGAGCAGTACTTC. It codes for CASSFLPGTGGYEQYF.

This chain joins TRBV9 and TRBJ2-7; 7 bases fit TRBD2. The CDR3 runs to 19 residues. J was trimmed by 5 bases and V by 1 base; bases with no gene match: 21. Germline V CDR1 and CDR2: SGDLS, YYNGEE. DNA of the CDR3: TGTGCCAGCAGCGTATCAGGAACGGATAGAGCGGGACTCGGGAACGAGCAGTACTTC. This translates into CASSVSGTDRAGLGNEQYF.

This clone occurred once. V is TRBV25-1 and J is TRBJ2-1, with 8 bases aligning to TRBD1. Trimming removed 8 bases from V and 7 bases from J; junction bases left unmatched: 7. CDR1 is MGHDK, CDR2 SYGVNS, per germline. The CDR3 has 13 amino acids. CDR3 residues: CASGGQGANEQFF. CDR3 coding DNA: TGTGCCAGCGGAGGGCAGGGGGCAAATGAGCAGTTCTTC.

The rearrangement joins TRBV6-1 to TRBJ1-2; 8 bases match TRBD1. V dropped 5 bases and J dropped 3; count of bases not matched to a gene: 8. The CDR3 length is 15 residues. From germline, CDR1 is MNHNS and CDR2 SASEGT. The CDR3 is CASSLVQGEDYGYTF. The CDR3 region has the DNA TGTGCCAGCAGTCTTGTACAGGGGGAAGACTATGGCTACACCTTC.

CDR3: CASSAGRDRGLGEQYF. CDR3 bases: TGCGCCAGCAGCGCGGGAAGGGACAGGGGGCTTGGCGAGCAGTACTTC. The rearrangement uses TRBV5-1 and TRBJ2-7, with 12 positions matching TRBD1. V shed 4 bases and J 6 bases; nucleotides not matched to a gene: 11. Germline loops: CDR1 SGHRS, CDR2 YFSETQ. The CDR3 sequence is 16 residues long.

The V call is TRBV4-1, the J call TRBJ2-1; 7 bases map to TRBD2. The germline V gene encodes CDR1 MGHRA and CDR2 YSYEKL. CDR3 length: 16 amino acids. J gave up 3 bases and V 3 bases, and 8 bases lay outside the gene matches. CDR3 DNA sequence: TGCGCCAGCAGCCACCTCGGTAGCGGGCTCTACAATGAGCAGTTCTTC. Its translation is CASSHLGSGLYNEQFF.

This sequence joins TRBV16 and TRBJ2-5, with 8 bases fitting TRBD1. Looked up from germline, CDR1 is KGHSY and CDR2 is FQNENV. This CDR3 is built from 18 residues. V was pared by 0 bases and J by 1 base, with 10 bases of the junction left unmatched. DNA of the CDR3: TGTGCCAGCAGCCAATCGAAGGTCGGACAGGGCCTCCAAGAGACCCAGTACTTC. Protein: CASSQSKVGQGLQETQYF.

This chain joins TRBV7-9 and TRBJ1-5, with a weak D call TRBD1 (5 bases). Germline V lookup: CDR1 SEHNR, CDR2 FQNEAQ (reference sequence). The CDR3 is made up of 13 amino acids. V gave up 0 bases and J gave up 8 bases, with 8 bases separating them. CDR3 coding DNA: TGTGCCAGCAGCTTAGCGGGGCCAGAGCCCCAGCATTTT. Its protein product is CASSLAGPEPQHF. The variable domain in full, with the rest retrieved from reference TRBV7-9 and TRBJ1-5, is DTGVSQNPRHKITKRGQNVTFRCDPISEHNRLYWYRQTLGQGPEFLTYFQNEAQLEKSRLLSDRFSAERPKGSFSTLEIQRTEQGDSAMYLCASSLAGPEPQHFGDGTRLSIL.

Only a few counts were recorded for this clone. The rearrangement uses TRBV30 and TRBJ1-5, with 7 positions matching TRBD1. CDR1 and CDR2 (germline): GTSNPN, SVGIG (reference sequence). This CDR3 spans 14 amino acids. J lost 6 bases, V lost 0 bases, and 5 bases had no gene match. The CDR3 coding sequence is TGTGCCTGGAGTGTAAAAGGGGGCGGTCAGCCCCAGCATTTT. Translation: CAWSVKGGGQPQHF. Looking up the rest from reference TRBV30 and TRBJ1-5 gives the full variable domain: SQTIHQWPATLVQPVGSPLSLECTVEGTSNPNLYWYRQAAGRGLQLLFYSVGIGQISSEVPQNLSASRPQDRQFILSSKKLLLSDSGFYLCAWSVKGGGQPQHFGDGTRLSIL.

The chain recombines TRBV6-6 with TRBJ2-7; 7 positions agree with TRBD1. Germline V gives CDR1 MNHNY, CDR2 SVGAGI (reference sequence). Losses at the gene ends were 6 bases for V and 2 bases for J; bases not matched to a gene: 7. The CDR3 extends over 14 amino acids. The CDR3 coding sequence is TGTGCCAGCAGCTCCTTCGACAGGGCCTACGAGCAGTACTTC. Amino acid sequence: CASSSFDRAYEQYF.

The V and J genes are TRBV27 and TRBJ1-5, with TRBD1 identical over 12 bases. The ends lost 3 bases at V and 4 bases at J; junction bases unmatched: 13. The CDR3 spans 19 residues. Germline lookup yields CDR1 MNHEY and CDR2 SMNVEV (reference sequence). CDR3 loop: CASSFPGQGACLPNQPQHF. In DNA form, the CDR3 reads TGTGCCAGCAGTTTTCCGGGACAGGGGGCCTGCCTCCCGAATCAGCCCCAGCATTTT.

The CDR3 DNA sequence: TGCGCCAGCAGCCAGCAGGGGTTCACTGAAGCTTTCTTT. As protein: CASSQQGFTEAFF. This sequence joins TRBV4-1 and TRBJ1-1; a weak D match, TRBD1 (6 bases). Trimming shortened V by 3 bases and J by 4 bases, and 9 bases separated the two germline ends. Germline lookup yields CDR1 MGHRA and CDR2 YSYEKL. This CDR3 is 13 amino acids long.

Here the CDR3 reads CSASRANEQFF. DNA of the CDR3: TGCAGTGCTAGCAGGGCCAATGAGCAGTTCTTC. The chain combines TRBV20-1 with TRBJ2-1; D is perhaps TRBD1 (5 bases). The V end lost 3 bases, the J end lost 6 bases, and 6 bases lay between the germline ends. The CDR3 has 11 residues. Per the germline V gene, CDR1 is DFQATT and CDR2 is SNEGSKA (reference sequence).

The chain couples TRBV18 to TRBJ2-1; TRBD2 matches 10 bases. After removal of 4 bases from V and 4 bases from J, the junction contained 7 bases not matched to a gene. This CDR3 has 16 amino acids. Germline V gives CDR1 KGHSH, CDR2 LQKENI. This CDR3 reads CASSLETSGKYNEQFF. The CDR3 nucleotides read TGTGCCAGCTCACTTGAAACTAGCGGGAAGTACAATGAGCAGTTCTTC.

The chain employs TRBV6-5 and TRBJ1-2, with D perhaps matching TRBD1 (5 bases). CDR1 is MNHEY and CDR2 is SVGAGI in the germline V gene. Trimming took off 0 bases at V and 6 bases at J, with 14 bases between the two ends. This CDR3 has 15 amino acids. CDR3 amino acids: CASSYSTGDINGYTF. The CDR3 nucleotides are TGTGCCAGCAGTTACTCGACGGGGGATATAAATGGCTACACCTTC.

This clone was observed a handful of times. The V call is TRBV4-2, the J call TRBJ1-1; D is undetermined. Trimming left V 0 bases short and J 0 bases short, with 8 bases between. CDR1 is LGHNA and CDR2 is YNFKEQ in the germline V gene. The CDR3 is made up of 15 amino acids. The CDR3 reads CASSQEGGLNTEAFF. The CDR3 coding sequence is TGTGCCAGCAGCCAAGAAGGCGGGCTGAACACTGAAGCTTTCTTT.

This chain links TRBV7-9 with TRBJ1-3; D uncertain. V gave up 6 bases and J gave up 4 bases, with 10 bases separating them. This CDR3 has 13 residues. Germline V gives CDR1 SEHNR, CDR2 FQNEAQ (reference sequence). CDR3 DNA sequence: TGTGCCAGCAGTTCCCTAATCGGAAACACCATATATTTT. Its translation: CASSSLIGNTIYF. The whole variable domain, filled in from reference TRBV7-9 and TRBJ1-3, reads DTGVSQNPRHKITKRGQNVTFRCDPISEHNRLYWYRQTLGQGPEFLTYFQNEAQLEKSRLLSDRFSAERPKGSFSTLEIQRTEQGDSAMYLCASSSLIGNTIYFGEGSWLTVV.

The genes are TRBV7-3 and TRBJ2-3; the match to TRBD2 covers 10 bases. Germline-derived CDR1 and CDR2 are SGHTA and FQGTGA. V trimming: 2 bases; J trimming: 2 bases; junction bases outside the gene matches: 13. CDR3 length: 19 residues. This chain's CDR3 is CASSLVPTEAGGSTDTQYF. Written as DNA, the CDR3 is TGTGCCAGCAGCTTAGTCCCGACCGAAGCGGGAGGGTCCACAGATACGCAGTATTTT.

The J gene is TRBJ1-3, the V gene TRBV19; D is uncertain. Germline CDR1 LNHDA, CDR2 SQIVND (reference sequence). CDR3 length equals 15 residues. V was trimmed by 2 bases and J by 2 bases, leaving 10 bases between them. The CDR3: CASSIRSGAGNTIYF. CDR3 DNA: TGTGCCAGTAGTATAAGATCCGGGGCTGGAAACACCATATATTTT. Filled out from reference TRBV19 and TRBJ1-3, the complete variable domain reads DGGITQSPKYLFRKEGQNVTLSCEQNLNHDAMYWYRQDPGQGLRLIYYSQIVNDFQKGDIAEGYSVSREKKESFPLTVTSAQKNPTAFYLCASSIRSGAGNTIYFGEGSWLTVV.